This T cell receptor (beta chain) was sequenced during a study of radiation and T cells in renal cell carcinoma. The CDR3 covers 15 residues. The V end lost 2 bases, the J end lost 8 bases, and 13 bases lay between the germline ends. Germline V gene lookup returns CDR1 MNHNY and CDR2 SVGAGI (reference sequence). A single count supports this clone. Time point specified: baseline pretreatment blood. The sample's treatment: 15 Gy SBRT to primary tumor, nephrectomy 4 weeks later. Produced via immunoSEQ multiplex PCR; TCRdb's table is partial and in-frame only. The sample yields 140,000 to 150,000 clones, about 88% seen once.

This specimen consisted of blood, obtained from a patient whose treatment included radiotherapy and nephrectomy. The chain uses TRBV6-6 and TRBJ1-6; the D gene is possibly TRBD1 (6 bases). The sequence was obtained from a woman aged 70-85 years with renal cell carcinoma. The CDR3 DNA reads as TGTGCCAGCAGTTACAGTATAGGGGGGGATTCACCCCTCCACTTT. Translation: CASSYSIGGDSPLHF.